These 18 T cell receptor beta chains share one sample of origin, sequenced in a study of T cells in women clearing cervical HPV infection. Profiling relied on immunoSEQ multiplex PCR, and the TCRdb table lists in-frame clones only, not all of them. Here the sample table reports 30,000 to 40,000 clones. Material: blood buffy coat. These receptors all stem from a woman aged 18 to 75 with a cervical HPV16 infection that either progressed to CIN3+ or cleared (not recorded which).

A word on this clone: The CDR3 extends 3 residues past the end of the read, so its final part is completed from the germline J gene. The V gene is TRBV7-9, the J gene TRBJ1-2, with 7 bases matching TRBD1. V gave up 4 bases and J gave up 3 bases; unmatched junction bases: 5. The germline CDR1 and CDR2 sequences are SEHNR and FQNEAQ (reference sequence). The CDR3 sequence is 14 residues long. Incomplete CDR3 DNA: TGTGCCAGCAGCTCATCAGGGGGTCACTATGGC. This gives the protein CASSSSGGHYG. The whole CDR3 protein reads CASSSSGGHYGYTF.

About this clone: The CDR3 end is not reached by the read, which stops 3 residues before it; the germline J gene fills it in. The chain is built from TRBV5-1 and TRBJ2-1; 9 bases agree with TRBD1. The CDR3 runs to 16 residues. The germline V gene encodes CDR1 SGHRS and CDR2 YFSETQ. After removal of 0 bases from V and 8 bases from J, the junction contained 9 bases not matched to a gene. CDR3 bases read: TGCGCCAGCAGCTTGGGAACCGGGACAGGGAGGGATGAG. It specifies CASSLGTGTGRDE. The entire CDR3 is CASSLGTGTGRDEQFF. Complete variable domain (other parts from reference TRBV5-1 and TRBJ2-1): KAGVTQTPRYLIKTRGQQVTLSCSPISGHRSVSWYQQTPGQGLQFLFEYFSETQRNKGNFPGRFSGRQFSNSRSEMNVSTLELGDSALYLCASSLGTGTGRDEQFFGPGTRLTVL.

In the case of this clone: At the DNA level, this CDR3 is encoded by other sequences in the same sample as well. CDR3 region: CASSIQTSGGYNDYTF. Partial CDR3 DNA: TGTGCCAGTAGTATCCAGACTAGCGGAGGGTACAATGAC. The rearrangement links TRBV19 to TRBJ1-2; D is unresolved. The CDR3 end lies 3 residues beyond the end of the read and is filled in from the germline J gene. The germline gives CDR1 LNHDA, CDR2 SQIVND (reference sequence). The CDR3 runs 16 residues.

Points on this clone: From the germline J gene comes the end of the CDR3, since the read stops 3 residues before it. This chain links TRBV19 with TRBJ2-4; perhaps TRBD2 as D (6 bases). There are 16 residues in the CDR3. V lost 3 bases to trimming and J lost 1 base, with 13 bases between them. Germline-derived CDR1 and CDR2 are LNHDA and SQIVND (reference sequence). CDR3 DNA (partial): TGTGCCAGTAGTATGGGCGGGGCCGTGGCCAAAAACATT. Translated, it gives CASSMGGAVAKNI. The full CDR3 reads CASSMGGAVAKNIQYF.

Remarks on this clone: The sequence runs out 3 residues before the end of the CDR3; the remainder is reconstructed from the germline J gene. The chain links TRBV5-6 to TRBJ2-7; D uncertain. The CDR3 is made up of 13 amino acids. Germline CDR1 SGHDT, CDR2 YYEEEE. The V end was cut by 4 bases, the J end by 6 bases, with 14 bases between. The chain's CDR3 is CASSRERLAEQYF. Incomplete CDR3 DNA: TGTGCCAGCAGCAGAGAACGTTTAGCCGAG.

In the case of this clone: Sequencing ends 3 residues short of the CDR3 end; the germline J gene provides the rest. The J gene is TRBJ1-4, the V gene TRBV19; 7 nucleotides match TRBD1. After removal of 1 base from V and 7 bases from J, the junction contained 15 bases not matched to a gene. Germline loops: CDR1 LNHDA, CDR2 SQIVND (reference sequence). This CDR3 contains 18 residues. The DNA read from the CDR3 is TGTGCCAGTAGTATAGTTAGGAGGGGGCGCCCCAGGAGTGAAAAA. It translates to CASSIVRRGRPRSEK. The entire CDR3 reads CASSIVRRGRPRSEKLFF. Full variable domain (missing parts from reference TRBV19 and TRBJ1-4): DGGITQSPKYLFRKEGQNVTLSCEQNLNHDAMYWYRQDPGQGLRLIYYSQIVNDFQKGDIAEGYSVSREKKESFPLTVTSAQKNPTAFYLCASSIVRRGRPRSEKLFFGSGTQLSVL.

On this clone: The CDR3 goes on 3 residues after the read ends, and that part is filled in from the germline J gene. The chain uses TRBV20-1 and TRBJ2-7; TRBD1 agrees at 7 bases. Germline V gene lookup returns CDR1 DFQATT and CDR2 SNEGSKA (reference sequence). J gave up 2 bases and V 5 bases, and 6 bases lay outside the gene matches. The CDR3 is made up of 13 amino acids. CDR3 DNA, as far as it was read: TGCAGTGCTCCCCAGACAGGGACCTACGAG. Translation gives CSAPQTGTYE. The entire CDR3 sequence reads CSAPQTGTYEQYF.

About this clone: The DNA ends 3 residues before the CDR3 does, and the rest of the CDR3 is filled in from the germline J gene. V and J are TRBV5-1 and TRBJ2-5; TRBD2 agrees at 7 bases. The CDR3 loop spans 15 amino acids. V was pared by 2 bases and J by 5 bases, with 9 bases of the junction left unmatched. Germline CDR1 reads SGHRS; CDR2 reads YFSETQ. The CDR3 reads CASSFTGLTPETQYF. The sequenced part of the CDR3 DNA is TGCGCCAGCAGCTTCACGGGACTAACTCCCGAGACC.

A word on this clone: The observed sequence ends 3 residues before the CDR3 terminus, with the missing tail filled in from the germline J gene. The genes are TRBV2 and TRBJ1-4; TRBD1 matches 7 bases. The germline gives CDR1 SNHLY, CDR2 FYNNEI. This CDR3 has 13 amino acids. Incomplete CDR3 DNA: TGTGCCCGACAGGGCCCCAATAATTCACCA. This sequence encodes CARQGPNNSP. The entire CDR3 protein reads CARQGPNNSPLFF.

CDR3 in amino acids: CASSLGGYQPQYF. Incomplete CDR3 DNA: TGTGCCAGCAGCTTGGGAGGGTATCAGCCG. This chain links TRBV5-5 with TRBJ2-3, with D possibly matching TRBD2 (5 bases). The CDR3 goes on 3 residues after the read ends, and that part is filled in from the germline J gene. The germline CDR1 and CDR2 sequences are SGHKS and YYEKEE (reference sequence). The CDR3 contains 13 residues. The full variable domain, completed using reference TRBV5-5 and TRBJ2-3, is DAGVTQSPTHLIKTRGQQVTLRCSPISGHKSVSWYQQVLGQGPQFIFQYYEKEERGRGNFPDRFSARQFPNYSSELNVNALLLGDSALYLCASSLGGYQPQYFGPGTRLTVL.

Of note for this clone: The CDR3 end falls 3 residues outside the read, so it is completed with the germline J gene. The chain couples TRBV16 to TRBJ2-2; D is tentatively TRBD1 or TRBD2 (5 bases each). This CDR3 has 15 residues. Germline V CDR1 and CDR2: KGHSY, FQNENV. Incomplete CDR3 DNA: TGTGCCAGCAGCCAACGAGGGGAAACTAATGAAAAG. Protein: CASSQRGETNEK. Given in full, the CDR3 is CASSQRGETNEKLFF.

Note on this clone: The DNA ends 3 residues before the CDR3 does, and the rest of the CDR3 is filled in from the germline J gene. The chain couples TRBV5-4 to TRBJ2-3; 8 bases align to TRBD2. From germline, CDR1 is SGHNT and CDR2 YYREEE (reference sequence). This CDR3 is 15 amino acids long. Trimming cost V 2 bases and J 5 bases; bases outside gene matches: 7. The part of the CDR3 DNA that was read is TGTGCCAGCAGCTTTGGGCGGGGGGTATTAGATACG. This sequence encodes CASSFGRGVLDT. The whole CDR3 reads CASSFGRGVLDTQYF.

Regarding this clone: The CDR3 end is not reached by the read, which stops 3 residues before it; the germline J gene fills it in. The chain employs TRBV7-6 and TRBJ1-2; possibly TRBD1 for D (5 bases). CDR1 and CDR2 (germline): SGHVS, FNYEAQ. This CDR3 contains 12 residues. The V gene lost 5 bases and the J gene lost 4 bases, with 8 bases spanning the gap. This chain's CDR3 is CASSPDSYGYTF. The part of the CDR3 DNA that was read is TGTGCCAGCAGCCCTGACAGCTATGGC.

The CDR3 is CASSKQGAGVNNEQFF. Partial CDR3 DNA: TGTGCCAGTAGTAAACAGGGGGCGGGCGTGAACAATGAG. The chain combines TRBV19 with TRBJ2-1; 9 bases map to TRBD1. The missing CDR3 end, 3 residues past where the read stops, is filled in from the germline J gene. With V trimmed by 4 bases and J by 5 bases, 9 bases remained unmatched. Germline V gene data show CDR1 as LNHDA and CDR2 as SQIVND (reference sequence). This CDR3 region has 16 residues.

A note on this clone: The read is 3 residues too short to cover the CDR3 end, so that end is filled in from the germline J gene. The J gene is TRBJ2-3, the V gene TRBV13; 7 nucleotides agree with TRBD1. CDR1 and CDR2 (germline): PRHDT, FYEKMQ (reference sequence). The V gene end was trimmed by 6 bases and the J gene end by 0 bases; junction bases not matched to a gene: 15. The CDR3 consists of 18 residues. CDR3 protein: CASRLDRANWASTDTQYF. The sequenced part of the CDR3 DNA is TGTGCCAGCAGACTCGACAGGGCGAACTGGGCTAGCACAGATACG.

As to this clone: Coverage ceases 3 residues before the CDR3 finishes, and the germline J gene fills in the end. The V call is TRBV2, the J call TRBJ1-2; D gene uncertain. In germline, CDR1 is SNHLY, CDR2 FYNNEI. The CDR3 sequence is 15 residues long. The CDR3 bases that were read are TGTGCCAGCAGTGAAGCGCTTACTAGCAACGATGAC. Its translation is CASSEALTSNDD. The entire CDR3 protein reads CASSEALTSNDDYTF.

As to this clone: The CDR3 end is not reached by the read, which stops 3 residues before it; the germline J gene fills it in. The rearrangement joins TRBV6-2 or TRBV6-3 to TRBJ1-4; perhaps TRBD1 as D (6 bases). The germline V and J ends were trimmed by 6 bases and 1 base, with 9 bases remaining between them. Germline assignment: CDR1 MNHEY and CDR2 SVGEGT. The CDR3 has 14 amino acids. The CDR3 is CASRQQGTNEKLFF. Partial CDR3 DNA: TGTGCCAGCAGACAACAGGGAACTAATGAAAAA.

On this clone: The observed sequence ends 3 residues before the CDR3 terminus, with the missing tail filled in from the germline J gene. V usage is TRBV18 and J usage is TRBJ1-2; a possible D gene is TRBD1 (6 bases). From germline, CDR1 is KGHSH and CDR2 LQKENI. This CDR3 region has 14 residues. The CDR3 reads CASSPSDSRYDYTF. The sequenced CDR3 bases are TGTGCCAGCTCACCATCGGACAGCCGCTACGAC.